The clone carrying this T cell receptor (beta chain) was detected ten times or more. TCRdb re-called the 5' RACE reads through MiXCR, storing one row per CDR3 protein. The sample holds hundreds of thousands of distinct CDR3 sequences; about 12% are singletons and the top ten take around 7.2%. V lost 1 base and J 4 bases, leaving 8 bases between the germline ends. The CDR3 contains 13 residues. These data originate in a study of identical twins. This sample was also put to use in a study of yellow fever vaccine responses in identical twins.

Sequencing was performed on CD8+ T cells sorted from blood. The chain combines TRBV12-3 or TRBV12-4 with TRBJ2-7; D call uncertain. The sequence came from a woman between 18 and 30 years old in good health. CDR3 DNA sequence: TGTGCCAGCAGTTTAGTCCCCATGTACGAGCAGTACTTC. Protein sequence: CASSLVPMYEQYF.